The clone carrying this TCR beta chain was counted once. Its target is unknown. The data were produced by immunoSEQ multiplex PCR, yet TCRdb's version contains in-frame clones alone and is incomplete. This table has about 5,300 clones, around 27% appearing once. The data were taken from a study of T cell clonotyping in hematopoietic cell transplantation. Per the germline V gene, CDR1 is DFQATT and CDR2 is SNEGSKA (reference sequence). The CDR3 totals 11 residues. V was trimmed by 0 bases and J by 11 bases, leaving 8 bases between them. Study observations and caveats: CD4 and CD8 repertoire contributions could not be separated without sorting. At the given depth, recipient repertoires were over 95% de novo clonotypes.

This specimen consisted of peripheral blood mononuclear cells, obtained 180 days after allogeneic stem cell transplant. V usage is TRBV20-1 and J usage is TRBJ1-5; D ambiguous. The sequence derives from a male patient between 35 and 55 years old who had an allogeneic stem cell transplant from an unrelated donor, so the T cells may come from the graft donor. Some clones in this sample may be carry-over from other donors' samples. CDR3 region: CSARDGRAQHF. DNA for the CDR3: TGCAGTGCTAGAGATGGGCGGGCCCAGCATTTT.